This TCR beta chain was captured in a study of T-cell memory formation after mild COVID-19. Looking at the study overall: TCR clustering was largely donor specific.

TCRdb fed the 5' RACE reads into MiXCR, producing one record per CDR3 protein. The sample consists of a few hundred thousand distinct CDR3 sequences, around 15% of them appearing once. Study findings and constraints: Clones contracting day 15 to 85 were balanced CD4/CD8; later expanders leaned CD4+. The main location of contracting CD4+ clones was CM and EM, and that of contracting CD8+ clones was EMRA. Clones from the second wave (peaking day 37) had unconfirmed SARS-CoV-2 specificity.

A few counts support this clonotype. Its antigen is as yet unknown. The germline V gene encodes CDR1 MDHEN and CDR2 SYDVKM. The CDR3 is 13 residues long. V was clipped by 6 bases and J by 2 bases, with 11 bases between them. The receptor was derived from a man younger than 30 who had mild COVID-19 (a few samples of this study predate the infection). Cell type and time point are not known. This sequence joins TRBV28 and TRBJ2-7; possibly TRBD2 for D (5 bases). The sequencing sample was made of PBMCs or a T cell subset sorted from them (not recorded which). The CDR3 loop is CASSPGLPYEQYF. The CDR3 nucleotides read TGTGCCAGCAGCCCCGGACTCCCCTACGAGCAGTACTTC.